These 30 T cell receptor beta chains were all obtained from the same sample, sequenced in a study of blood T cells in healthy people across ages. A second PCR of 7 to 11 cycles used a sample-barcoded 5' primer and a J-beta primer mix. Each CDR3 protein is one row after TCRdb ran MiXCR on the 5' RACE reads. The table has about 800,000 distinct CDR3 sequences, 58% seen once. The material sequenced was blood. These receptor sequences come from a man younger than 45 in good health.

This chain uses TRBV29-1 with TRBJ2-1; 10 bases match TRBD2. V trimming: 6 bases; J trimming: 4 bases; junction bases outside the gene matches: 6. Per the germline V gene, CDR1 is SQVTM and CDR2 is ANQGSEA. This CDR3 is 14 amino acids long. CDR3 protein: CSVSTSGIYNEQFF. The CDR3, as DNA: TGCAGCGTCTCTACTAGCGGGATTTACAATGAGCAGTTCTTC.

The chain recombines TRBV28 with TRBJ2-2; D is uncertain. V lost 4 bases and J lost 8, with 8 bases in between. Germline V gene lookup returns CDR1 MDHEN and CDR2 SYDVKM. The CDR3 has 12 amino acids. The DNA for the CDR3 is TGTGCCAGCAGTTCGTCACTAGGGGAGCTGTTTTTT. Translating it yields CASSSSLGELFF.

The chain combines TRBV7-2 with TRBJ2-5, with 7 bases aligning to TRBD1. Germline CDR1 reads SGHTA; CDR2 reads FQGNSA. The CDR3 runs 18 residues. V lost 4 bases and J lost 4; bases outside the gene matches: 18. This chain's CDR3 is CASSSPNMGQGVGETQYF. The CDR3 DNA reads TGTGCCAGCAGCTCCCCAAACATGGGGCAGGGGGTAGGAGAGACCCAGTACTTC.

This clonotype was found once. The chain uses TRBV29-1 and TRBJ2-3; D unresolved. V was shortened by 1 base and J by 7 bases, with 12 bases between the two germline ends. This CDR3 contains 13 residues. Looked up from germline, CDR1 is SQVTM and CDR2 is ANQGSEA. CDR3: CSVEVPGPNTQYF. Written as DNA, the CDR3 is TGCAGCGTTGAAGTGCCAGGTCCCAATACGCAGTATTTT.

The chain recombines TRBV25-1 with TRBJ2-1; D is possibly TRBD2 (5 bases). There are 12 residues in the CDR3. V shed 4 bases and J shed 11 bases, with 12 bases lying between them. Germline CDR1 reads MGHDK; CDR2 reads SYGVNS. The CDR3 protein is CASSATGKQQFF. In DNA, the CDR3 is TGTGCCAGCAGTGCGACGGGGAAGCAGCAGTTCTTC.

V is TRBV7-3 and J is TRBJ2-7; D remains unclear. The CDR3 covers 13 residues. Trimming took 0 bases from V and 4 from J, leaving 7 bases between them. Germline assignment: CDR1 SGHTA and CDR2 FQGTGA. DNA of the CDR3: TGTGCCAGCAGCTTAACCCCCGATTACGAGCAGTACTTC. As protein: CASSLTPDYEQYF.

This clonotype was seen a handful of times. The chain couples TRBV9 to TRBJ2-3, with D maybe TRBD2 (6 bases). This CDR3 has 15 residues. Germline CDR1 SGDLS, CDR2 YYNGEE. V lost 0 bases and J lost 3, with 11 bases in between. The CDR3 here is CASSVAGEGTDTQYF. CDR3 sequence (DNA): TGTGCCAGCAGCGTAGCGGGAGAGGGAACAGATACGCAGTATTTT.

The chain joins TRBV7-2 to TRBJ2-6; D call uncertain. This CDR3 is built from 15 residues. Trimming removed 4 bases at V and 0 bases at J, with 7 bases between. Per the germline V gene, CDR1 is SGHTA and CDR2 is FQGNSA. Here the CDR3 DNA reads TGTGCCAGCAGCTCAACACCCTCTGGGGCCAACGTCCTGACTTTC. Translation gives CASSSTPSGANVLTF.

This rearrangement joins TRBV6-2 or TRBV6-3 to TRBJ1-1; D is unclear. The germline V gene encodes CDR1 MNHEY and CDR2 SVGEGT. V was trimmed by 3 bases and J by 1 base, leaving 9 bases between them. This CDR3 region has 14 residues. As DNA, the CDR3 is TGTGCCAGCAGTTATGGGCCCCAGAACACTGAAGCTTTCTTT. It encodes CASSYGPQNTEAFF.

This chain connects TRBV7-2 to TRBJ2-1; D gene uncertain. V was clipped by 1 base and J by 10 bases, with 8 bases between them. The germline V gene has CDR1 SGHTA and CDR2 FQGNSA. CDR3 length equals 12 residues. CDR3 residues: CASSLDWREQFF. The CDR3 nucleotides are TGTGCCAGCAGCTTAGACTGGCGAGAGCAGTTCTTC.

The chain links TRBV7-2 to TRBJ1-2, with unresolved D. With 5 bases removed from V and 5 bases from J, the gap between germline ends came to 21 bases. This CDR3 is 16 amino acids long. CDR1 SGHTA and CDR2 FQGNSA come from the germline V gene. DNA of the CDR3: TGTGCCAGCAGCGTGCAAACGTGGGGTGCCGAGTATGGCTACACCTTC. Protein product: CASSVQTWGAEYGYTF.

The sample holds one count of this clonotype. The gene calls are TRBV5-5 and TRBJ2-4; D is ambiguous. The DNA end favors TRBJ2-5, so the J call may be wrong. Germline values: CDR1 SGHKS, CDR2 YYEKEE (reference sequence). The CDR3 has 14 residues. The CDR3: CASSFGESKETQYF. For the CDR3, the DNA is TGTGCCAGCAGCTTCGGTGAGAGTAAGGAGACCCAGTACTTC.

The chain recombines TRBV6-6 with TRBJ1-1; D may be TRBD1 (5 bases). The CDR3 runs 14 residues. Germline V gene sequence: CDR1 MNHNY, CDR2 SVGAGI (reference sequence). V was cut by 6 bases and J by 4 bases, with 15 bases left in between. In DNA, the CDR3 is TGTGCCAGCAGGCCAGGGTTTTTTGGCACTGAAGCTTTCTTT. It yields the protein CASRPGFFGTEAFF.

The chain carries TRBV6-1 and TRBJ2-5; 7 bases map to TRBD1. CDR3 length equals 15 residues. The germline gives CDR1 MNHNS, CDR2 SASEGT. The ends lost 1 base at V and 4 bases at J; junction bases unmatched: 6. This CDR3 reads CASSEGRQGVETQYF. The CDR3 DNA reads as TGTGCCAGCAGTGAAGGCAGACAGGGCGTAGAGACCCAGTACTTC.

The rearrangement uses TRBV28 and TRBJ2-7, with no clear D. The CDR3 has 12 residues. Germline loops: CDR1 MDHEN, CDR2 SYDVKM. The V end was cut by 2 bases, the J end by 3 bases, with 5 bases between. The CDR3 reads CASSLSDYEQYF. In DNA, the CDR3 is TGTGCCAGCAGTTTAAGTGACTACGAGCAGTACTTC. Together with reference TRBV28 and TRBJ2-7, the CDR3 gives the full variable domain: DVKVTQSSRYLVKRTGEKVFLECVQDMDHENMFWYRQDPGLGLRLIYFSYDVKMKEKGDIPEGYSVSREKKERFSLILESASTNQTSMYLCASSLSDYEQYFGPGTRLTVT.

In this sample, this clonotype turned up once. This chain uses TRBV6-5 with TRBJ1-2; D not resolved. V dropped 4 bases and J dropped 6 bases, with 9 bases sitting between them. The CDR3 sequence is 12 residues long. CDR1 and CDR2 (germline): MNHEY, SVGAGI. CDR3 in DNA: TGTGCCAGCAGTTCCAGACCCCATGGCTACACCTTC. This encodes CASSSRPHGYTF.

The CDR3 region is CASSGGQGAIGELFF. Written as DNA, the CDR3 is TGCGCCAGCAGCGGGGGACAGGGGGCAATCGGGGAGCTGTTTTTT. V gene TRBV5-1 combines with J gene TRBJ2-2; 12 bases are shared with TRBD1. J gave up 7 bases and V 4 bases, and 5 bases lay outside the gene matches. The CDR3 extends over 15 amino acids. Germline CDR1 and CDR2: SGHRS and YFSETQ.

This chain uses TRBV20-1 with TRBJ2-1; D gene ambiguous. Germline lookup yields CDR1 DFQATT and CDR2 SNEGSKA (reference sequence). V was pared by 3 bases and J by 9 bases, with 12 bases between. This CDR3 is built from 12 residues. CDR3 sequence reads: CSARGEGGEQFF. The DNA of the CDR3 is TGCAGTGCTAGGGGCGAAGGTGGTGAGCAGTTCTTC.

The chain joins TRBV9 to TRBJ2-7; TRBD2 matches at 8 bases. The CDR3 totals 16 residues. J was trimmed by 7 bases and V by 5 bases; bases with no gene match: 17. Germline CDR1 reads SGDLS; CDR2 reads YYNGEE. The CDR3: CASRPRSGGARSEQYF. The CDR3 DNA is TGTGCCAGCAGACCCAGGTCGGGGGGGGCCAGGAGTGAGCAGTACTTC. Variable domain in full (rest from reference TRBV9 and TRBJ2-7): DSGVTQTPKHLITATGQRVTLRCSPRSGDLSVYWYQQSLDQGLQFLIQYYNGEERAKGNILERFSAQQFPDLHSELNLSSLELGDSALYFCASRPRSGGARSEQYFGPGTRLTVT.

CDR3 residues: CSARAAIFGSSYNEQFF. The CDR3 region has the DNA TGCAGTGCTAGAGCAGCAATTTTTGGTAGCTCCTACAATGAGCAGTTCTTC. The chain uses TRBV20-1 and TRBJ2-1; D unclear. Germline V gene data show CDR1 as DFQATT and CDR2 as SNEGSKA (reference sequence). The V gene lost 1 base and the J gene lost 0 bases, with 16 bases spanning the gap. The CDR3 runs 17 residues.

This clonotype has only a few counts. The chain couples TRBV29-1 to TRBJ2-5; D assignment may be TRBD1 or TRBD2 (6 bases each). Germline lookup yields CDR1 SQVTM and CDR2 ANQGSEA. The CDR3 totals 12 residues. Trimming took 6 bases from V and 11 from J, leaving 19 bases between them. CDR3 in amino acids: CSVSVQGGEQYF. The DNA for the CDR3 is TGCAGCGTCTCAGTACAGGGCGGGGAGCAGTACTTC.

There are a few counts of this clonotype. The CDR3 DNA is TGCGCCAGCAGCCACGGGGCCAGGGATACGCAGTATTTT. Translation: CASSHGARDTQYF. The rearrangement uses TRBV4-3 and TRBJ2-3, with D perhaps matching TRBD1 or TRBD2 (5 bases each). Germline V lookup: CDR1 LGHNA, CDR2 YSLEER. This CDR3 is 13 amino acids long. With 3 bases removed from V and 6 bases from J, the gap between germline ends came to 10 bases.

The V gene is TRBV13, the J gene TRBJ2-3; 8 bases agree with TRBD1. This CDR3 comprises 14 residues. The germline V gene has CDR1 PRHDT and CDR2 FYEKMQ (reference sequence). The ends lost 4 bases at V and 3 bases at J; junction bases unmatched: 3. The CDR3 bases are TGTGCCAGCAGCTCCCGACAGGGGACAGATACGCAGTATTTT. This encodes CASSSRQGTDTQYF.

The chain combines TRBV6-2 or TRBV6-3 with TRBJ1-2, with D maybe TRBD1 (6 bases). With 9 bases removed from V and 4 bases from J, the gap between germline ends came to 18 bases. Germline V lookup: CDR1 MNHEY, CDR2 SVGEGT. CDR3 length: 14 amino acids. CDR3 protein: CASSAGQTFYGYTF. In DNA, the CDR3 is TGTGCCAGTTCGGCCGGACAGACCTTCTATGGCTACACCTTC.

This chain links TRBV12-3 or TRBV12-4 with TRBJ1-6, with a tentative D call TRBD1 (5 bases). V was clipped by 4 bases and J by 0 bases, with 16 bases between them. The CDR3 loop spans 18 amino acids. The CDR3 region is CASSWRGGMDSYNSPLHF. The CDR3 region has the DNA TGTGCCAGCAGTTGGAGGGGAGGAATGGACTCCTATAATTCACCCCTCCACTTT.

Here the CDR3 DNA reads TGTGCCAGCAGCTTAGGTCGAGCGCCTTACCAAGAGACCCAGTACTTC. The encoded protein is CASSLGRAPYQETQYF. The V and J genes are TRBV7-2 and TRBJ2-5, with D unclear. In germline, CDR1 is SGHTA, CDR2 FQGNSA. The CDR3 is made up of 16 amino acids. V lost 1 base and J 0 bases, leaving 12 bases between the germline ends.

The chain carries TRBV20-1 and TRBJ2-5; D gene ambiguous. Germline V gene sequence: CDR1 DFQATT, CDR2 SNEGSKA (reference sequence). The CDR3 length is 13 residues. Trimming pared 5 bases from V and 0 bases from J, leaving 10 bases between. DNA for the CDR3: TGCAGTGCTGTACACTCGTACCAAGAGACCCAGTACTTC. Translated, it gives CSAVHSYQETQYF.

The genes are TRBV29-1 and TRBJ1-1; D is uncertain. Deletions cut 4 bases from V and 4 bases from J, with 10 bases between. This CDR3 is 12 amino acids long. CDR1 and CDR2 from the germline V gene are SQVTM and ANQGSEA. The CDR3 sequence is CSVATGGTEAFF. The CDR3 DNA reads TGCAGCGTTGCGACGGGTGGCACTGAAGCTTTCTTT.

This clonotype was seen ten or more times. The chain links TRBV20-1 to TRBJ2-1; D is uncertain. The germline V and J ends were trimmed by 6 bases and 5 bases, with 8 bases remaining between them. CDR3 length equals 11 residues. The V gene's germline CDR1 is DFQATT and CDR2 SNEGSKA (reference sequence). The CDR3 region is CSAKSDNEQFF. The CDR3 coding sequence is TGCAGTGCGAAAAGCGACAATGAGCAGTTCTTC.

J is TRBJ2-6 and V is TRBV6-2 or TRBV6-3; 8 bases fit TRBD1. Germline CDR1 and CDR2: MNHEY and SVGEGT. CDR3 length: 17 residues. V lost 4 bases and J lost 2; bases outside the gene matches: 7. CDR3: CASSSPGGAPGANVLTF. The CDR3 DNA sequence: TGTGCCAGCAGTTCTCCAGGGGGCGCCCCTGGGGCCAACGTCCTGACTTTC.